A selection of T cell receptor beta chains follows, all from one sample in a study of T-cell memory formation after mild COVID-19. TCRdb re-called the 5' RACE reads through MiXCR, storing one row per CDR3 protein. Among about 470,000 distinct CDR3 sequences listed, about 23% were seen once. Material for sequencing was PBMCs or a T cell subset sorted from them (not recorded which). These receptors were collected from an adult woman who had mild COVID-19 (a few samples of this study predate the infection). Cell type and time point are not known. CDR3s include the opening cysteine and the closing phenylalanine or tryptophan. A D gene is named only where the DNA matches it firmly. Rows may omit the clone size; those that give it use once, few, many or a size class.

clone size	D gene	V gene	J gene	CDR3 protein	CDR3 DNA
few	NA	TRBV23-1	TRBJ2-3	CASSQIQVPESRTDTQYF	TGCGCCAGCAGTCAGATACAAGTTCCGGAGAGTCGCACAGATACGCAGTATTTT
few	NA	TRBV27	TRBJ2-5	CASSLLSGVQETQYF	TGTGCCAGCAGTTTACTATCCGGGGTGCAAGAGACCCAGTACTTC
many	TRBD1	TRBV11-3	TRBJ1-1	CASSLGQGNFF	TGTGCCAGCAGCCTCGGACAGGGGAATTTCTTT
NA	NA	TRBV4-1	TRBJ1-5	CASSQDQPGFLNQPQHF	TGCGCCAGCAGCCAAGATCAGCCGGGTTTCCTCAATCAGCCCCAGCATTTT
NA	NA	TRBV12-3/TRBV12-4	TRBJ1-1	CASSFGARYTEAFF	TGTGCCAGCAGTTTTGGGGCCAGGTACACTGAAGCTTTCTTT
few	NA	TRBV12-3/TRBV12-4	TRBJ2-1	CASSLGTPAQRSYNEQFF	TGTGCCAGCAGTTTAGGGACCCCCGCTCAAAGGTCCTACAATGAGCAGTTCTTC
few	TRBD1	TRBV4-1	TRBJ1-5	CASSQIQGAVQPQHF	TGCGCCAGCAGCCAGATACAGGGGGCCGTTCAGCCCCAGCATTTT
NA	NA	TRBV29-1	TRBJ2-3	CSVTGNTDTQYF	TGCAGCGTTACAGGGAACACAGATACGCAGTATTTT
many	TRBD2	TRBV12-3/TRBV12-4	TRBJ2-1	CASSRLAGYNEQFF	TGTGCCAGCAGCCGACTAGCTGGGTACAATGAGCAGTTCTTC
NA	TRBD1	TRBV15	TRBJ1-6	CATSGETGGRSPLHF	TGTGCCACCAGCGGAGAGACAGGGGGGCGCTCACCCCTCCACTTT
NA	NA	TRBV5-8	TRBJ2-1	CASSLDPREQFF	TGTGCCAGCAGCTTGGACCCCAGAGAGCAGTTCTTC
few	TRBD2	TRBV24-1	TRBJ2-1	CATSGPTSGGGNEQFF	TGTGCCACCAGTGGCCCGACTAGCGGGGGGGGTAATGAGCAGTTCTTC
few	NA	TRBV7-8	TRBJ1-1	CASGRQLNTEAFF	TGTGCCAGCGGTAGGCAGCTGAACACTGAAGCTTTCTTT
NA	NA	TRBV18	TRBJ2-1	CASPRPVRGSSYNEQFF	TGTGCCAGCCCCCGACCGGTCCGAGGTAGCTCCTACAATGAGCAGTTCTTC
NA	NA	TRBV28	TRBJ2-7	CASSSQGFEQYF	TGTGCCAGCAGTTCTCAGGGATTCGAGCAGTACTTC
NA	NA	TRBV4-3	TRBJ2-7	CASSQDSGREQYF	TGCGCCAGCAGCCAAGACTCCGGGCGGGAGCAGTACTTC
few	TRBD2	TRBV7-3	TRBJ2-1	CASSLRRRGANNEQFF	TGTGCCAGCAGCTTAAGACGGCGGGGGGCGAACAATGAGCAGTTCTTC
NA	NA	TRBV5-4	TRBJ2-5	CASSSKQGRETQYF	TGTGCCAGCAGCTCAAAACAGGGGAGGGAGACCCAGTACTTC
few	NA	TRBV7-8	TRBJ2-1	CASSLEMGAYNEQFF	TGTGCCAGCAGCTTAGAAATGGGCGCCTACAATGAGCAGTTCTTC
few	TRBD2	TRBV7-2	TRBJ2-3	CASSFGLAGVTDTQYF	TGTGCCAGCAGCTTTGGACTAGCGGGGGTCACAGATACGCAGTATTTT
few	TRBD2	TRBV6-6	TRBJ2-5	CASRTGGVKETQYF	TGTGCCAGCAGGACGGGGGGAGTTAAAGAGACCCAGTACTTC
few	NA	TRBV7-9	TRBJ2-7	CAGSLAGGPYEQYF	TGTGCCGGCAGCTTGGCCGGGGGGCCCTACGAGCAGTACTTC
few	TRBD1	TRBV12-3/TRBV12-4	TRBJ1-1	CASSGEGIKQGMNTEAFF	TGTGCCAGCAGTGGGGAGGGAATCAAACAGGGGATGAACACTGAAGCTTTCTTT
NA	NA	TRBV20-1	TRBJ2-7	CSARTTYEQYF	TGCAGTGCTAGGACTACCTACGAGCAGTACTTC
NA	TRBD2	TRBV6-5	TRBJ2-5	CASSRGAGGPQETQYF	TGTGCCAGCAGCCGAGGGGCGGGGGGACCCCAAGAGACCCAGTACTTC
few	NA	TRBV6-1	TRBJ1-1	CASSPRRFF	TGTGCCAGCAGTCCTAGACGTTTCTTT
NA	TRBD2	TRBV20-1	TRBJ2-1	CSAPNDLAEKAYNEQFF	TGCAGTGCTCCGAATGACCTAGCGGAGAAGGCCTACAATGAGCAGTTCTTC
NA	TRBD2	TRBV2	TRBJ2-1	CASSVWEGTYNEQFF	TGTGCCAGCAGTGTGTGGGAGGGGACCTACAATGAGCAGTTCTTC
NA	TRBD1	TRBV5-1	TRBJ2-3	CASSQWTGVGTDTQYF	TGCGCCAGCAGCCAATGGACAGGGGTTGGCACAGATACGCAGTATTTT
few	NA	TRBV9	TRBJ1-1	CASSPNTGTSNTEAFF	TGTGCCAGCAGCCCAAACACCGGGACATCGAACACTGAAGCTTTCTTT
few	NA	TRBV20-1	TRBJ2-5	CSARNVASERETQYF	TGCAGTGCTAGAAACGTGGCTAGCGAGCGGGAGACCCAGTACTTC
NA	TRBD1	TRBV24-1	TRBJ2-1	CATRGQGGYNEQFF	TGTGCCACCAGAGGACAGGGGGGCTACAATGAGCAGTTCTTC
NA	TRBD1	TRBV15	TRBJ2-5	CATSRGGQTGGETQYF	TGTGCCACCAGCAGAGGGGGGCAGACAGGGGGGGAGACCCAGTACTTC
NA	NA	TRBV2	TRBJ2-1	CASSSTRDNEQFF	TGTGCCAGCAGCTCAACCCGGGACAATGAGCAGTTCTTC
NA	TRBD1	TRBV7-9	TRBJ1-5	CASSDGDSYGNQPQHF	TGTGCCAGCAGCGATGGGGACAGCTATGGCAATCAGCCCCAGCATTTT
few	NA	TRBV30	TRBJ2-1	CASSRRGSYNEQFF	TGTGCCTCCTCGCGACGGGGTTCCTACAATGAGCAGTTCTTC
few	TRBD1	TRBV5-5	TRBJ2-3	CASSLGTDPDTQYF	TGTGCCAGCAGCCTCGGGACAGACCCAGATACGCAGTATTTT
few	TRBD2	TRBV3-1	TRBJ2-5	CASSQEGASGAETQYF	TGTGCCAGCAGCCAAGAGGGGGCTAGCGGGGCTGAGACCCAGTACTTC
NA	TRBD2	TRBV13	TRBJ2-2	CASSPPASGGIANTGELFF	TGTGCCAGCAGCCCGCCAGCTAGCGGGGGAATCGCGAACACCGGGGAGCTGTTTTTT
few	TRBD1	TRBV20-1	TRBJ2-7	CSASGRDSIYEQYF	TGCAGTGCCTCGGGCCGGGACAGTATCTACGAGCAGTACTTC
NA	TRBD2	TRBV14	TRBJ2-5	CASSQVWASGNTQYF	TGTGCCAGCAGCCAAGTGTGGGCTAGCGGGAATACCCAGTACTTC